These 19 T cell receptor beta chains originate from one sample sequenced in a study of T cell responses to AZD1222 COVID-19 vaccine (dated by TCRdb to 2020 to 2022). The library was produced with the immunoSEQ multiplex PCR assay. TCRdb mirrors the immuneACCESS table, restricted to in-frame sequences. Some clones are absent from its copies; in checked studies, under half trace to an unresolved V gene, and the reason for the others is unknown. The sample table records more than 90,000 clones; 90% of these occur just once. The top ten clones comprise about 1.5% of the sample. What this sample's time point label stands for: baseline before first vaccination. Sequenced here: peripheral blood, sampled on day 0 of AZD1222 vaccination. The receptors derive from an adult in good health.

The V gene is TRBV5-1, the J gene TRBJ2-5; 14 nucleotides match TRBD2. With V trimmed by 4 bases and J by 2 bases, 7 bases remained unmatched. The CDR3 runs to 17 residues. In germline, CDR1 is SGHRS, CDR2 YFSETQ. CDR3 protein: CASSNGLAGGLQETQYF. CDR3 in DNA: TGCGCCAGCAGCAACGGACTAGCGGGGGGCCTACAAGAGACCCAGTACTTC.

This clone was counted a few times. The rearrangement joins TRBV5-6 to TRBJ2-1; D is tentatively TRBD1 or TRBD2 (5 bases each). CDR1 and CDR2 (germline): SGHDT, YYEEEE. The V gene lost 3 bases and the J gene lost 4 bases, with 17 bases spanning the gap. The CDR3 covers 16 residues. This chain's CDR3 is CASSSRLGTGYNEQFF. CDR3 nucleotide sequence: TGTGCCAGCAGCTCCCGCCTCGGGACCGGATACAATGAGCAGTTCTTC.

Concerning this clone itself: One junction end disagrees with the germline gene, perhaps due to a read error. J is TRBJ2-1 and V is TRBV5-1; perhaps TRBD2 as D (7 bases). CDR3 length equals 14 residues. CDR1 and CDR2 from the germline V gene are SGHRS and YFSETQ. This chain's CDR3 is CASSLVGGATTVVF. Written as DNA, the CDR3 is TGCGCCAGCAGCTTGGTGGGGGGGGCCACAACAGTGGTCTTC.

J is TRBJ2-2 and V is TRBV11-2, with D hard to call. Germline values: CDR1 SGHAT, CDR2 FQNNGV. V lost 5 bases and J lost 8, with 9 bases in between. This CDR3 has 12 amino acids. CDR3 amino acids: CASSHLSGELFF. CDR3 coding DNA: TGTGCCAGCAGCCACCTCTCGGGGGAGCTGTTTTTT.

The CDR3 loop is CASSLGLMRNTEAFF. CDR3 sequence (DNA): TGCGCCAGCAGCCTGGGACTCATGAGGAACACTGAAGCTTTCTTT. The V call is TRBV5-1, the J call TRBJ1-1, with D tentatively TRBD1 (5 bases). There are 15 residues in the CDR3. The V and J ends lost 4 bases and 1 base respectively, with 14 bases between them. CDR1 is SGHRS and CDR2 is YFSETQ in the germline V gene.

The chain carries TRBV3-1 (or the pseudogene TRBV3-2) and TRBJ1-4, with D possibly TRBD1 on 6 matching bases. Germline V gives CDR1 LGHDT, CDR2 YNNKEL (reference sequence). This CDR3 has 13 amino acids. Trimming removed 5 bases from V and 7 bases from J, with 11 bases in between. CDR3 protein: CASSEGGSEKLFF. The CDR3, as DNA: TGTGCCAGCAGCGAGGGGGGTAGTGAAAAACTGTTTTTT.

This clone was seen more than once but under ten times. The chain joins TRBV7-9 to TRBJ2-2; TRBD1 might be the D (6 bases). The CDR3 contains 15 residues. The germline gives CDR1 SEHNR, CDR2 FQNEAQ (reference sequence). Trimming left V 5 bases short and J 5 bases short, with 15 bases between. The chain's CDR3 is CASSPDRKRTGELFF. The CDR3 DNA follows: TGTGCCAGCAGCCCAGACAGGAAGAGGACCGGGGAGCTGTTTTTT.

This sequence joins TRBV18 and TRBJ1-5, with 9 positions matching TRBD1. CDR3 length: 15 amino acids. Germline-derived CDR1 and CDR2 are KGHSH and LQKENI. Trimming cost V 6 bases and J 6 bases; bases outside gene matches: 9. This chain's CDR3 is CASSTEQGASQPQHF. The DNA of the CDR3 is TGTGCCAGCTCGACGGAACAGGGGGCAAGTCAGCCCCAGCATTTT. The full variable domain, completed using reference TRBV18 and TRBJ1-5, is NAGVMQNPRHLVRRRGQEARLRCSPMKGHSHVYWYRQLPEEGLKFMVYLQKENIIDESGMPKERFSAEFPKEGPSILRIQQVVRGDSAAYFCASSTEQGASQPQHFGDGTRLSIL.

The J gene is TRBJ2-2, the V gene TRBV7-9; possible D gene TRBD1, 6 bases. With 5 bases removed from V and 7 bases from J, the gap between germline ends came to 11 bases. The V gene's germline CDR1 is SEHNR and CDR2 FQNEAQ (reference sequence). The CDR3 spans 13 residues. The CDR3 region is CASSPPGVGELFF. CDR3 bases: TGTGCCAGCAGCCCACCAGGGGTCGGGGAGCTGTTTTTT.

This chain joins TRBV12-3 or TRBV12-4 and TRBJ2-5; no definite D call. V shed 5 bases and J shed 5 bases, with 6 bases lying between them. The CDR3 sequence is 11 residues long. CDR3 nucleotides: TGTGCCAGCAGTATTAGGGAGACCCAGTACTTC. Translation: CASSIRETQYF.

V gene TRBV25-1 combines with J gene TRBJ2-7; a possible D gene is TRBD1 (5 bases). There are 12 residues in the CDR3. Trimming removed 2 bases at V and 5 bases at J, with 7 bases between. Per the germline V gene, CDR1 is MGHDK and CDR2 is SYGVNS. CDR3 sequence (DNA): TGTGCCAGCAGTGAAGTAGGGGACGAGCAGTACTTC. It translates to CASSEVGDEQYF.

This chain links TRBV7-2 with TRBJ1-5; a possible D gene is TRBD1 (6 bases). V gave up 4 bases and J gave up 2 bases, with 18 bases separating them. This CDR3 spans 17 amino acids. Germline lookup yields CDR1 SGHTA and CDR2 FQGNSA. CDR3 in amino acids: CASSSRHRERGNQPQHF. The CDR3, as DNA: TGTGCCAGCAGCTCCCGACACAGGGAAAGGGGCAATCAGCCCCAGCATTTT.

This clone was observed once. J is TRBJ2-1 and V is TRBV11-2; D possibly corresponds to TRBD1 (5 bases). Trimming stripped 2 bases from V and 1 base from J, with 9 bases between. CDR1 is SGHAT and CDR2 is FQNNGV in the germline V gene. The length of the CDR3 is 15 residues. The CDR3 is CASSLSQGSYNEQFF. The CDR3 coding sequence is TGTGCCAGCAGCTTATCCCAGGGATCCTACAATGAGCAGTTCTTC.

This chain links TRBV3-1 (or the pseudogene TRBV3-2) with TRBJ2-1; 13 bases are shared with TRBD2. After removal of 4 bases from V and 8 bases from J, the junction contained 8 bases not matched to a gene. The CDR3 contains 16 residues. Germline CDR1 reads LGHDT; CDR2 reads YNNKEL (reference sequence). Here the CDR3 reads CASSRVLAGGIDEQFF. CDR3 coding DNA: TGTGCCAGCAGCCGCGTACTAGCGGGGGGGATTGATGAGCAGTTCTTC.

V and J are TRBV9 and TRBJ1-1; weak D call: TRBD1 (6 bases). The V end lost 4 bases, the J end lost 6 bases, and 16 bases lay between the germline ends. From germline, CDR1 is SGDLS and CDR2 YYNGEE. This CDR3 is built from 14 residues. The CDR3 coding sequence is TGTGCCAGCAGCTCACATCCAGGGGCTTCTGAAGCTTTCTTT. Translating it yields CASSSHPGASEAFF.

This chain connects TRBV6-1 to TRBJ1-5; a possible D gene is TRBD1 (6 bases). CDR1 and CDR2 (germline): MNHNS, SASEGT. The length of the CDR3 is 14 residues. Trimming took 1 base from V and 5 from J, leaving 9 bases between them. CDR3 bases: TGTGCCAGCAGTGAAGGGGCAGGGGATCAGCCCCAGCATTTT. Encoded protein: CASSEGAGDQPQHF.

This clone is a singleton in its sample. The rearrangement uses TRBV7-6 and TRBJ2-1, with TRBD2 matching 8 bases. Germline V gives CDR1 SGHVS, CDR2 FNYEAQ. The length of the CDR3 is 15 residues. J gave up 8 bases and V 1 base, and 7 bases lay outside the gene matches. The CDR3 DNA is TGTGCCAGCAGCTTAGTATCGGGGGGGCGGGATGAGCAGTTCTTC. This codes for CASSLVSGGRDEQFF.

V gene TRBV4-2 combines with J gene TRBJ2-5, with 7 bases that match TRBD2. V was clipped by 1 base and J by 0 bases; unmatched bases: 5. This CDR3 has 16 residues. Germline-derived CDR1 and CDR2 are LGHNA and YNFKEQ. CDR3 nucleotide sequence: TGTGCCAGCAGCCAAGGGCGGGGGAGGTACCAAGAGACCCAGTACTTC. It is translated as CASSQGRGRYQETQYF.

J is TRBJ2-3 and V is TRBV28, with D unclear. The CDR3 runs to 13 residues. Germline lookup yields CDR1 MDHEN and CDR2 SYDVKM. Trimming took off 7 bases at V and 0 bases at J, with 8 bases between the two ends. CDR3 loop: CASTPTSTDTQYF. DNA for the CDR3: TGTGCCAGCACCCCTACTAGCACAGATACGCAGTATTTT.